These T cell receptor beta chains were read from a single sample in a study of breast tumors, draining lymph nodes, adjacent tissues. TCRdb redid the calling of the multiplex PCR reads with MiXCR, one entry per CDR3 protein. There are more than 30,000 distinct CDR3 sequences in the sample; roughly two thirds occur only once, and 15% to 20% lies in the top ten. Source material: breast tumor tissue. Receptors were obtained from a female donor with breast cancer. Some clones in this sample may be carry-over from other donors' samples. The CDR3 runs from the conserved cysteine through the conserved F or W. D genes are given only for firm matches.

v_call: TRBV2; j_call: TRBJ2-7; d_call: -; cdr3_aa: CASRDPYEQYF
v_call: TRBV7-3; j_call: TRBJ1-2; d_call: -; cdr3_aa: CASSHPGLGYTF
v_call: TRBV5-1; j_call: TRBJ1-2; d_call: -; cdr3_aa: CPSSSEGRSYGYTF
v_call: TRBV9; j_call: TRBJ2-7; d_call: -; cdr3_aa: CASSVGVRGGEQYF
v_call: TRBV20-1; j_call: TRBJ2-1; d_call: TRBD2; cdr3_aa: CSAMWTSGRAYNEQFF
v_call: TRBV6-6; j_call: TRBJ1-6; d_call: -; cdr3_aa: CASSETTPANSPLHF
v_call: TRBV6-2/TRBV6-3; j_call: TRBJ1-2; d_call: -; cdr3_aa: CASSYSGVGYTF
v_call: TRBV15; j_call: TRBJ1-6; d_call: -; cdr3_aa: CATSRENSPLHF
v_call: TRBV4-1; j_call: TRBJ2-7; d_call: -; cdr3_aa: CASSQSWADLSYEQYF
v_call: TRBV7-8; j_call: TRBJ2-2; d_call: TRBD2; cdr3_aa: CASSRRTSGANTGELFF
v_call: TRBV4-3; j_call: TRBJ2-3; d_call: TRBD2; cdr3_aa: CASSQLTTSRATDTQYF
v_call: TRBV5-1; j_call: TRBJ2-3; d_call: TRBD2; cdr3_aa: CASRPVGLAELADTQYF
v_call: TRBV4-1; j_call: TRBJ2-2; d_call: TRBD2; cdr3_aa: CASSHVGREDTGELFF
v_call: TRBV10-2; j_call: TRBJ2-7; d_call: -; cdr3_aa: CASRAGEDYEQYF
v_call: TRBV30; j_call: TRBJ1-3; d_call: TRBD1; cdr3_aa: CAWSVRGRGRNTIYF
v_call: TRBV6-2/TRBV6-3; j_call: TRBJ2-7; d_call: TRBD1; cdr3_aa: CASRHGTGPSEQYF
v_call: TRBV29-1; j_call: TRBJ2-7; d_call: TRBD2; cdr3_aa: CSARGLAGGPGEQYF
v_call: TRBV7-9; j_call: TRBJ2-3; d_call: TRBD2; cdr3_aa: CASSSREANTDTQYF
v_call: TRBV14; j_call: TRBJ1-6; d_call: -; cdr3_aa: CASSPQAPEDSPLHF
v_call: TRBV20-1; j_call: TRBJ1-2; d_call: -; cdr3_aa: CSARAVDPGNGYTF
v_call: TRBV20-1; j_call: TRBJ2-7; d_call: -; cdr3_aa: CSASPGQLPYEQYF
v_call: TRBV6-5; j_call: TRBJ1-2; d_call: -; cdr3_aa: CASSHVRTGGGYGYTF
v_call: TRBV7-6; j_call: TRBJ1-4; d_call: -; cdr3_aa: CASSLEERFNEKLFF
v_call: TRBV7-2; j_call: TRBJ1-2; d_call: -; cdr3_aa: CASSPPGPTTYGYTF
v_call: TRBV7-2; j_call: TRBJ2-7; d_call: TRBD2; cdr3_aa: CASSLGLAGVDEQYF
v_call: TRBV28; j_call: TRBJ2-5; d_call: -; cdr3_aa: CASSRPLVPETQYF
v_call: TRBV6-4; j_call: TRBJ2-1; d_call: -; cdr3_aa: CASSGNTEYNEQFF
v_call: TRBV14; j_call: TRBJ2-7; d_call: -; cdr3_aa: CASSQDTPSPYEQYF
v_call: TRBV12-5; j_call: TRBJ1-2; d_call: TRBD1; cdr3_aa: CASRSTGTGWGYTF
v_call: TRBV7-9; j_call: TRBJ2-2; d_call: TRBD1; cdr3_aa: CASSLAGGRSGELFF
v_call: TRBV3-1; j_call: TRBJ2-6; d_call: -; cdr3_aa: CASSQTLFSGANVLTF
v_call: TRBV6-5; j_call: TRBJ2-5; d_call: TRBD1; cdr3_aa: CASSYWTGGETQYF
v_call: TRBV7-9; j_call: TRBJ1-5; d_call: -; cdr3_aa: CASIRVSNQPQHF
v_call: TRBV12-5; j_call: TRBJ2-1; d_call: -; cdr3_aa: CASGKYRDTSYNEQFF
v_call: TRBV9; j_call: TRBJ1-5; d_call: TRBD1; cdr3_aa: CASSVEGQVNQPQHF
v_call: TRBV6-6; j_call: TRBJ2-5; d_call: TRBD1; cdr3_aa: CASSYPAGMGQGLRETQYF
v_call: TRBV2; j_call: TRBJ1-2; d_call: TRBD1; cdr3_aa: CASSPDRGDYGYTF
v_call: TRBV7-2; j_call: TRBJ1-4; d_call: -; cdr3_aa: CASSLLTAHEKLFF
v_call: TRBV7-7; j_call: TRBJ2-3; d_call: TRBD2; cdr3_aa: CASSPTGGADTQYF
v_call: TRBV5-1; j_call: TRBJ2-1; d_call: TRBD2; cdr3_aa: CASSQAGGAYNEQFF
v_call: TRBV6-1; j_call: TRBJ1-2; d_call: -; cdr3_aa: CASKETGTSVFYGYTF
v_call: TRBV20-1; j_call: TRBJ2-3; d_call: TRBD2; cdr3_aa: CSARFGGGDTQYF
v_call: TRBV9; j_call: TRBJ1-1; d_call: -; cdr3_aa: CASSRGGSTEAFF
v_call: TRBV5-5; j_call: TRBJ2-7; d_call: -; cdr3_aa: CASSLGGFGDSSYGQYF
v_call: TRBV6-5; j_call: TRBJ2-3; d_call: -; cdr3_aa: CASSARGGRDTQYF
v_call: TRBV29-1; j_call: TRBJ2-7; d_call: TRBD1; cdr3_aa: CSVEGVDRGKYEQYF
v_call: TRBV9; j_call: TRBJ2-1; d_call: -; cdr3_aa: CASSVGGVTYEQFF
v_call: TRBV29-1; j_call: TRBJ2-4; d_call: -; cdr3_aa: CSAQDQKNIQYF